The 27 T cell receptor beta chains below come from one sample, sequenced in a study of T cell repertoires in cytomegalovirus infection. TCRdb processed the reads anew with MiXCR; each CDR3 protein has one entry. The sample gives about 830,000 distinct CDR3 sequences, about 30% of which show up once; around an eighth is in the top ten. Their antigens remain unidentified. This sample comprised cultured CD8+ T cells from PBMCs, obtained from culture after CMV antigen stimulation. The receptors here all came from a human donor in good health (CMV status not recorded). Some clones in this sample may be carry-over from other donors' samples.

The chain has TRBV6-1 and TRBJ2-7; maybe TRBD1 (6 bases). Per the germline V gene, CDR1 is MNHNS and CDR2 is SASEGT. CDR3 length: 14 amino acids. Trimming left V 1 base short and J 5 bases short, with 12 bases between. The CDR3 is CASSEERGYHEQYV. The CDR3 coding sequence is TGTGCCAGCAGTGAAGAGAGGGGGTACCACGAGCAGTACGTC.

The chain recombines TRBV2 with TRBJ1-2; D is possibly TRBD1 (5 bases). The V end was cut by 6 bases, the J end by 8 bases, with 19 bases between. The germline V gene encodes CDR1 SNHLY and CDR2 FYNNEI. This CDR3 comprises 14 residues. The CDR3 DNA reads TGTGCCAGCAGCGGGTATGGGGCCCGAGGGGGCTACACCTTC. It specifies CASSGYGARGGYTF.

On this clonotype itself: A much larger clone differs from this one at a single base, so this may be a read error. This chain joins TRBV12-3 or TRBV12-4 and TRBJ1-3; the D is unclear. The CDR3 spans 14 residues. The CDR3 sequence is CASSLAPRGNTVYF. The CDR3 DNA is TGTGCCAGCAGTTTAGCGCCCCGTGGAAACACCGTATATTTT.

This clonotype was seen a few times. The gene calls are TRBV28 and TRBJ2-1; 9 bases agree with TRBD1. The CDR3 is made up of 15 amino acids. V was pared by 2 bases and J by 8 bases, with 7 bases of the junction left unmatched. CDR1 MDHEN and CDR2 SYDVKM come from the germline V gene. CDR3 DNA sequence: TGTGCCAGCAGTTTAGGGACAGGGTTCGTGGATGAGCAGTTCTTC. Translation: CASSLGTGFVDEQFF.

V and J are TRBV18 and TRBJ1-6; possible D gene TRBD1, 5 bases. CDR3 size: 16 residues. V lost 4 bases to trimming and J lost 8 bases, with 18 bases between them. Germline V gives CDR1 KGHSH, CDR2 LQKENI. This CDR3 is CASSHGSPGQHSPLHF. In DNA form, the CDR3 reads TGTGCCAGCTCACACGGATCGCCAGGGCAACATTCACCCCTCCACTTT.

The V call is TRBV12-5, the J call TRBJ2-1; D not certain. CDR3 length: 15 residues. Germline loops: CDR1 LGHNT, CDR2 FRNRAP. Between the trimmed V and J ends, which lost 1 base and 4 bases, there was a span of 11 bases. CDR3 sequence (DNA): TGTGCTAGTGGTTTGGGAACCTCACTGTACAATGAGCAGTTCTTC. Translated, it gives CASGLGTSLYNEQFF.

This chain uses TRBV4-1 with TRBJ2-3; TRBD2 matches at 7 bases. The CDR3 sequence is 13 residues long. Per the germline V gene, CDR1 is MGHRA and CDR2 is YSYEKL. In nucleotides, the CDR3 is TGCGCTGTAGGCGGGGGAGGCACAGATACGCAGTATTTT. The encoded protein is CAVGGGGTDTQYF.

This clonotype was counted only a few times. The gene calls are TRBV7-2 and TRBJ1-4, with no clear D. The CDR3 is made up of 16 amino acids. Per the germline V gene, CDR1 is SGHTA and CDR2 is FQGNSA. V dropped 1 base and J dropped 3 bases, with 12 bases sitting between them. The DNA of the CDR3 is TGTGCCAGCAGCTTAGGAGTTCACGGGGCTAATGAAAAACTGTTTTTT. It is translated as CASSLGVHGANEKLFF. The complete variable domain, with remaining parts taken from reference TRBV7-2 and TRBJ1-4, reads GAGVSQSPSNKVTEKGKDVELRCDPISGHTALYWYRQSLGQGLEFLIYFQGNSAPDKSGLPSDRFSAERTGGSVSTLTIQRTQQEDSAVYLCASSLGVHGANEKLFFGSGTQLSVL.

Only a few counts were recorded for this clonotype. The chain employs TRBV20-1 and TRBJ1-2; the D is unclear. V shed 0 bases and J shed 4 bases, with 15 bases lying between them. The CDR3 runs 15 residues. The germline V gene has CDR1 DFQATT and CDR2 SNEGSKA (reference sequence). CDR3 DNA: TGCAGTGCTAGAGATCAGAGTTCCCCCAGCTATGGCTACACCTTC. Residues: CSARDQSSPSYGYTF.

This clonotype was detected a few times. J is TRBJ2-5 and V is TRBV10-3; TRBD2 is a possible D gene (5 bases). Germline V gives CDR1 ENHRY, CDR2 SYGVKD. The V end lost 1 base, the J end lost 3 bases, and 15 bases lay between the germline ends. The CDR3 is 16 residues long. The CDR3 region is CAISELISVPKETQYF. In nucleotides, the CDR3 is TGTGCCATCAGTGAGTTGATTAGCGTCCCTAAAGAGACCCAGTACTTC.

This clonotype was counted between two and nine times. The chain uses TRBV6-6 and TRBJ2-3; D remains unclear. The CDR3 sequence is 15 residues long. The V end was cut by 1 base, the J end by 0 bases, with 8 bases between. Germline CDR1 reads MNHNY; CDR2 reads SVGAGI (reference sequence). The CDR3: CASSYYDLSTDTQYF. For the CDR3, the DNA is TGTGCCAGCAGTTACTACGACCTGAGCACAGATACGCAGTATTTT.

The rearrangement joins TRBV7-6 to TRBJ2-7; 9 positions agree with TRBD1. Germline V CDR1 and CDR2: SGHVS, FNYEAQ. Trimming took 5 bases from V and 7 from J; bases not matched to a gene: 9. The CDR3 runs 14 residues. As DNA, the CDR3 is TGTGCCAGCAGCAATCCGGGACAGGGATGGGAGCAGTACTTC. Translating it yields CASSNPGQGWEQYF.

This clonotype was counted only a few times. The V and J genes are TRBV12-3 or TRBV12-4 and TRBJ2-1; 7 positions agree with TRBD1. The CDR3 covers 20 residues. J was trimmed by 0 bases and V by 5 bases; bases with no gene match: 19. CDR3 sequence (DNA): TGTGCCAGCAGTGGTGGTCCCGGGACAGTTTCTCTCGACTCCTACAATGAGCAGTTCTTC. Amino acids: CASSGGPGTVSLDSYNEQFF.

This clonotype was seen more than once but under ten times. The chain recombines TRBV12-3 or TRBV12-4 with TRBJ2-3, with D unresolved. Trimming shortened V by 2 bases and J by 6 bases, and 9 bases separated the two germline ends. The CDR3 has 13 amino acids. The CDR3 nucleotides are TGTGCCAGCAGTTTACAGGCGTGGGATACGCAGTATTTT. Encoded protein: CASSLQAWDTQYF.

CDR3 loop: CATSSLPGDTEAFF. CDR3 in DNA: TGTGCCACCAGCAGCCTTCCGGGGGACACTGAAGCTTTCTTT. The V gene is TRBV15, the J gene TRBJ1-1; D is perhaps TRBD1 (5 bases). Germline CDR1 reads LNHNV; CDR2 reads YYDKDF (reference sequence). Trimming removed 3 bases at V and 3 bases at J, with 11 bases between. CDR3 length: 14 residues.

The V gene is TRBV2, the J gene TRBJ2-2; D may be TRBD1 or TRBD2 (5 bases each). The CDR3 spans 15 residues. The germline V gene encodes CDR1 SNHLY and CDR2 FYNNEI. Deletions cut 0 bases from V and 6 bases from J, with 11 bases between. In nucleotides, the CDR3 is TGTGCCAGCAGTGAAGCCCACAGAGGGGCCGGGGAGCTGTTTTTT. Translated, it gives CASSEAHRGAGELFF.

This chain links TRBV15 with TRBJ2-2, with D possibly matching TRBD2 (5 bases). Trimming pared 0 bases from V and 3 bases from J, leaving 14 bases between. CDR1 is LNHNV and CDR2 is YYDKDF in the germline V gene (reference sequence). CDR3 size: 17 residues. CDR3 bases: TGTGCCACCAGCAGAGATGGGAGCTACGTTGACACCGGGGAGCTGTTTTTT. Translation: CATSRDGSYVDTGELFF.

This clonotype was observed a few times. The gene calls are TRBV2 and TRBJ1-3, with TRBD1 as a possible D gene (5 bases). Trimming removed 6 bases at V and 0 bases at J, with 15 bases between. This CDR3 contains 16 residues. From germline, CDR1 is SNHLY and CDR2 FYNNEI. The CDR3 DNA sequence: TGTGCCAGCAGCGCCCTCGTAGGGGTCTCTGGAAACACCATATATTTT. Translation gives CASSALVGVSGNTIYF.

This clonotype was recorded a few times. This chain links TRBV6-2 or TRBV6-3 with TRBJ2-7; 8 nucleotides agree with TRBD1. This CDR3 is built from 14 residues. CDR1 and CDR2 from the germline V gene are MNHEY and SVGEGT. Trimming removed 6 bases from V and 2 bases from J; junction bases left unmatched: 6. CDR3 residues: CASSLTGDPYEQYV. The CDR3 DNA is TGTGCCAGCAGCCTGACAGGGGACCCCTACGAGCAGTACGTC.

DNA of the CDR3: TGCGCCAGCAGCGACGGAGGGGGCACGGGGGTGCAGTACTTC. Its protein product is CASSDGGGTGVQYF. V usage is TRBV5-1 and J usage is TRBJ2-7; maybe TRBD1 (7 bases). CDR1 and CDR2 (germline): SGHRS, YFSETQ. The CDR3 has 14 residues. V lost 4 bases and J 9 bases, leaving 20 bases between the germline ends.

This clonotype was seen a few times. J is TRBJ2-3 and V is TRBV2, with TRBD2 identical over 7 bases. The J segment lost 0 bases and the V segment lost 5 bases, leaving 5 bases of the junction unmatched. Germline assignment: CDR1 SNHLY and CDR2 FYNNEI. The CDR3 totals 15 residues. CDR3 sequence reads: CASSWSGASTDTQYF. CDR3 nucleotide sequence: TGTGCCAGCAGTTGGAGCGGGGCTAGCACAGATACGCAGTATTTT. The variable domain in full, with the rest retrieved from reference TRBV2 and TRBJ2-3, is EPEVTQTPSHQVTQMGQEVILRCVPISNHLYFYWYRQILGQKVEFLVSFYNNEISEKSEIFDDQFSVERPDGSNFTLKIRSTKLEDSAMYFCASSWSGASTDTQYFGPGTRLTVL.

This clonotype was observed a handful of times. The rearrangement uses TRBV6-2 or TRBV6-3 and TRBJ2-6; TRBD1 aligns across 7 bases. The germline gives CDR1 MNHEY, CDR2 SVGEGT. The J segment lost 3 bases and the V segment lost 5 bases, leaving 10 bases of the junction unmatched. This CDR3 is built from 17 residues. CDR3 sequence: CASSQHWTGSGANVLTF. Here the CDR3 DNA reads TGTGCCAGCAGTCAACATTGGACAGGCAGTGGGGCCAACGTCCTGACTTTC.

This clonotype was seen only a few times. The chain is built from TRBV4-2 and TRBJ2-3; 14 nucleotides align to TRBD2. Trimming removed 3 bases from V and 3 bases from J; junction bases left unmatched: 11. Germline V gene sequence: CDR1 LGHNA, CDR2 YNFKEQ. The CDR3 sequence is 19 residues long. The CDR3 region is CASSQGLAGANWGTDTQYF. The CDR3 region has the DNA TGTGCCAGCAGCCAGGGACTAGCGGGGGCCAATTGGGGGACAGATACGCAGTATTTT.

Of note for this clonotype: A junction boundary mismatches the germline segment, possibly from a read error. The chain is built from TRBV27 and TRBJ1-1; 7 nucleotides line up with TRBD1. Germline CDR1 reads MNHEY; CDR2 reads SMNVEV (reference sequence). CDR3 length equals 14 residues. The CDR3 region is CAISTGTAYNEAFF. CDR3 DNA: TGTGCCATCAGTACCGGGACAGCCTACAATGAAGCTTTCTTT.

The rearrangement joins TRBV4-3 to TRBJ1-6; 7 nucleotides align to TRBD1. The CDR3 length is 15 residues. V shed 5 bases and J 4 bases; nucleotides not matched to a gene: 5. Germline lookup yields CDR1 LGHNA and CDR2 YSLEER. The CDR3 bases are TGCGCCAGCAGCGGAACACAGGGGTATAATTCACCCCTCCACTTT. It yields the protein CASSGTQGYNSPLHF.

This clonotype has more than one count but fewer than ten. This sequence joins TRBV12-3 or TRBV12-4 and TRBJ2-3; D is ambiguous. The CDR3 runs to 15 residues. Trimming shortened V by 5 bases and J by 0 bases, and 12 bases separated the two germline ends. CDR3 DNA: TGTGCCAGCAGTCCCCACTCCGACAGCACAGATACGCAGTATTTT. It specifies CASSPHSDSTDTQYF.

The chain uses TRBV6-2 or TRBV6-3 and TRBJ2-2; tentatively, D is TRBD2 (5 bases). Germline CDR1 reads MNHEY; CDR2 reads SVGEGT. Trimming cost V 2 bases and J 3 bases, with 10 bases left between them. The CDR3 is 15 residues long. Written as DNA, the CDR3 is TGTGCCAGCAGTTACGCCGGACTTTACACCGGGGAGCTGTTTTTT. Translating it yields CASSYAGLYTGELFF.